One and the same sample provided the 6 T cell receptor beta chains below, sequenced in a study of T-cell reconstitution after alpha-beta-depleted transplantation in children. Unique molecular identifiers were used in preparing the TCRbeta library. TCRdb reprocessed the PCR reads with MiXCR, giving one entry per CDR3 protein. The table lists hundreds of thousands of distinct CDR3 sequences, under 20% of them singletons. The source was PBMCs, mostly from graft donor cells, collected 360 days after TCRalphabeta/CD19-depleted stem cell transplant. The receptors come from a boy in the first two years of life who had a stem cell transplant for Wiskott-Aldrich syndrome, so the T cells may come from the graft donor.

This clonotype came up a few times. The V call is TRBV12-3 or TRBV12-4, the J call TRBJ2-1, with TRBD2 matching over 7 bases. The CDR3 spans 12 residues. The trim removed 7 bases at V and 7 bases at J, leaving 4 bases unmatched. The CDR3 region is CASTGLQNEQFF. CDR3 bases: TGTGCCAGCACGGGACTACAGAATGAGCAGTTCTTC.

This clonotype was picked up a small number of times. This chain connects TRBV20-1 to TRBJ2-7, with D perhaps matching TRBD2 (5 bases). With 0 bases removed from V and 3 bases from J, the gap between germline ends came to 9 bases. The CDR3 totals 13 residues. Germline assignment: CDR1 DFQATT and CDR2 SNEGSKA (reference sequence). The CDR3 nucleotides read TGCAGTGCTAGAGATCCCGGGAACTACGAGCAGTACTTC. Its protein product is CSARDPGNYEQYF.

This clonotype was counted only a few times. The chain combines TRBV12-3 or TRBV12-4 with TRBJ2-7; tentative D call: TRBD1 (6 bases). V dropped 6 bases and J dropped 1 base, with 10 bases sitting between them. The CDR3 has 13 amino acids. The CDR3 region has the DNA TGTGCCAGCAGACCAGGGGTTTCCTACGAGCAGTACTTC. Encoded protein: CASRPGVSYEQYF.

This clonotype was detected only a few times. V usage is TRBV3-1 and J usage is TRBJ2-1; 7 bases fit TRBD2. In germline, CDR1 is LGHDT, CDR2 YNNKEL (reference sequence). The CDR3 contains 15 residues. With V trimmed by 6 bases and J by 3 bases, 8 bases remained unmatched. CDR3 loop: CASSSSGGLYNEQFF. DNA for the CDR3: TGTGCCAGCAGTTCTAGCGGTGGCCTCTACAATGAGCAGTTCTTC.

V usage is TRBV10-3 and J usage is TRBJ1-1; D is undetermined. The CDR3 is 11 amino acids. Germline-derived CDR1 and CDR2 are ENHRY and SYGVKD. V was shortened by 7 bases and J by 2 bases, with 5 bases between the two germline ends. CDR3 nucleotide sequence: TGTGCCATCAAGATAAACACTGAAGCTTTCTTT. Translated: CAIKINTEAFF.

The rearrangement joins TRBV4-2 to TRBJ1-3, with a tentative D call TRBD1 (5 bases). Germline assignment: CDR1 LGHNA and CDR2 YNFKEQ. The length of the CDR3 is 13 residues. The germline V and J ends were trimmed by 8 bases and 4 bases, with 12 bases remaining between them. The CDR3 coding sequence is TGTGCCAGCGAAGGGAGGGGCGGAAACACCATATATTTT. Its protein product is CASEGRGGNTIYF.